Following are 3 T cell receptor beta chains from one sample sequenced in a study of identical twins. TCRdb re-called the 5' RACE reads with MiXCR, one entry per CDR3 protein. Among around 240,000 distinct CDR3 sequences listed, approximately 7% were seen once. The same data also contributed to another study, on yellow fever vaccine responses in identical twins.

Sequencing input: memory (CD45RO+) T cells sorted from blood. Receptors originate from a young woman in good health.

V and J are TRBV29-1 and TRBJ2-7, with 13 positions matching TRBD2. Germline V gene lookup returns CDR1 SQVTM and CDR2 ANQGSEA. V lost 4 bases and J lost 3; bases outside the gene matches: 15. CDR3 length: 18 residues. The CDR3 nucleotides read TGCAGCGTTGTAGAACTAGCGGGAGGGCCGGGGTTGGTCTACGAGCAGTACTTC. This codes for CSVVELAGGPGLVYEQYF.

This clonotype was observed many times. The chain links TRBV5-1 to TRBJ1-1, with unresolved D. The CDR3 is made up of 13 amino acids. Germline-derived CDR1 and CDR2 are SGHRS and YFSETQ. V lost 4 bases and J lost 2, with 9 bases in between. The CDR3: CASSVDGNTEAFF. The DNA for the CDR3 is TGCGCCAGCAGCGTGGACGGAAACACTGAAGCTTTCTTT.

This clonotype was picked up many times. The chain is built from TRBV11-2 and TRBJ2-5; D unresolved. Germline loops: CDR1 SGHAT, CDR2 FQNNGV. The CDR3 extends over 13 amino acids. V gave up 2 bases and J gave up 5 bases, with 9 bases separating them. The CDR3 bases are TGTGCCAGCAGCTTATCCGACGGGGAGACCCAGTACTTC. The encoded protein is CASSLSDGETQYF.